What follows is one T cell receptor beta chain and its context. Its matching antigen is unknown. This sample was taken from a study of cytomegalovirus exposure and HLA in healthy donors. Findings and caveats of the study: Some public TCRs appeared in many individuals, while most sequences were rare.

Primers included in the PCR were 60 Vbeta and 13 Jbeta primers. Measured with immunoSEQ multiplex PCR; TCRdb has only the in-frame clones, and not every one. This table has roughly 150,000 clones, about 10% appearing once. The CDR3 consists of 18 residues. Trimming shortened V by 4 bases and J by 4 bases, and 25 bases separated the two germline ends. The germline V gene encodes CDR1 SGHRS and CDR2 YFSETQ. The sample taken for sequencing was PBMCs. The genes are TRBV5-1 and TRBJ2-3; D is possibly TRBD1 (5 bases). The receptor was derived from a man over 45 in good health and CMV-seronegative. DNA of the CDR3: TGCGCCAGCAGCCCAAAAAGACAGAATATAGCATTCGCAGATACGCAGTATTTT. Residues: CASSPKRQNIAFADTQYF. Filled out from reference TRBV5-1 and TRBJ2-3, the complete variable domain reads KAGVTQTPRYLIKTRGQQVTLSCSPISGHRSVSWYQQTPGQGLQFLFEYFSETQRNKGNFPGRFSGRQFSNSRSEMNVSTLELGDSALYLCASSPKRQNIAFADTQYFGPGTRLTVL.